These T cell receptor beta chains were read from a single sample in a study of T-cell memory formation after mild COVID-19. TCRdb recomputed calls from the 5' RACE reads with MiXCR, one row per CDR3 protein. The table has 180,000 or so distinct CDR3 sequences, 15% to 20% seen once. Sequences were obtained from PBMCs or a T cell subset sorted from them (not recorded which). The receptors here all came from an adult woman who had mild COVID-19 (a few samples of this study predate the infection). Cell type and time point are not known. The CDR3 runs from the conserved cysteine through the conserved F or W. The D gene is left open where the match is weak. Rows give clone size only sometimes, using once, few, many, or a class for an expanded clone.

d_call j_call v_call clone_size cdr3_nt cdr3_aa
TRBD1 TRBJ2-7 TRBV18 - TGTGCCAGCTCACCAAGACAGGGAAGAGTTGACGAGCAGTACTTC CASSPRQGRVDEQYF
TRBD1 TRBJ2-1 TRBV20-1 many TGCAGTGCTCGCCTGATGGGACAGGGGAACAATGAGCAGTTCTTC CSARLMGQGNNEQFF
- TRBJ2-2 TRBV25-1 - TGTGCCAGCAGTGAGGACACAATAACCGGGGAGCTGTTTTTT CASSEDTITGELFF
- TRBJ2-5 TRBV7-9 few TGTGCCAGCAGCTTAGCGGACAAGAACCAAGAGACCCAGTACTTC CASSLADKNQETQYF
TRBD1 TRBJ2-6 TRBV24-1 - TGTGCCACCAGTGAGGGGGACAGTCGCCTGGCCAACGTCCTGACTTTC CATSEGDSRLANVLTF
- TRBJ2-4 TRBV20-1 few TGCAGTGCTAGAGATCTGCAGGCTCTTGGTTACATTCAGTACTTC CSARDLQALGYIQYF
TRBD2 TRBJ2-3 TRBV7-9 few TGTGCCAGCAGCAGACTAGCGGGGGGATATACAGATACGCAGTATTTT CASSRLAGGYTDTQYF
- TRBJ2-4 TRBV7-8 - TGTGCCAGCAGCTCCGAACTGGGCCCTTCGGGTGGCATTCAGTACTTC CASSSELGPSGGIQYF
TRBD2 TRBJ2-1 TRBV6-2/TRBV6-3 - TGTGCCAGCAGCCTTAGCGGGGCTCCCGAGCAGTTCTTC CASSLSGAPEQFF
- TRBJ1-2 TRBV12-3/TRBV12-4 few TGTGCCAGCAGTTTGAGTCTCCTGACGCCTAACTATGGCTACACCTTC CASSLSLLTPNYGYTF
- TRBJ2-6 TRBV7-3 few TGTGCCAGCAGTCGGGACACCTCTGGGGCCAACGTCCTGACTTTC CASSRDTSGANVLTF
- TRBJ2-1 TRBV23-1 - TGCGCCAGCAGTCAAGGGGTTGAGCAGTTCTTC CASSQGVEQFF
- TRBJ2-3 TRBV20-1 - TGCAGTCAAACTGGGACCAGGAGGGATACGCAGTATTTT CSQTGTRRDTQYF
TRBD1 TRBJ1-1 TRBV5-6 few TGTGCCAGCAGCTACGGCGACAGGGACACTGAAGCTTTCTTT CASSYGDRDTEAFF
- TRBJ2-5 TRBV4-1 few TGCGCCAGCAGCCAAGATGGGCTAGCTCAGGAGACCCAGTACTTC CASSQDGLAQETQYF
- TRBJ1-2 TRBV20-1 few TGCAGTGCTAGTACCCGAGGGGTCTATGGCTACACCTTC CSASTRGVYGYTF